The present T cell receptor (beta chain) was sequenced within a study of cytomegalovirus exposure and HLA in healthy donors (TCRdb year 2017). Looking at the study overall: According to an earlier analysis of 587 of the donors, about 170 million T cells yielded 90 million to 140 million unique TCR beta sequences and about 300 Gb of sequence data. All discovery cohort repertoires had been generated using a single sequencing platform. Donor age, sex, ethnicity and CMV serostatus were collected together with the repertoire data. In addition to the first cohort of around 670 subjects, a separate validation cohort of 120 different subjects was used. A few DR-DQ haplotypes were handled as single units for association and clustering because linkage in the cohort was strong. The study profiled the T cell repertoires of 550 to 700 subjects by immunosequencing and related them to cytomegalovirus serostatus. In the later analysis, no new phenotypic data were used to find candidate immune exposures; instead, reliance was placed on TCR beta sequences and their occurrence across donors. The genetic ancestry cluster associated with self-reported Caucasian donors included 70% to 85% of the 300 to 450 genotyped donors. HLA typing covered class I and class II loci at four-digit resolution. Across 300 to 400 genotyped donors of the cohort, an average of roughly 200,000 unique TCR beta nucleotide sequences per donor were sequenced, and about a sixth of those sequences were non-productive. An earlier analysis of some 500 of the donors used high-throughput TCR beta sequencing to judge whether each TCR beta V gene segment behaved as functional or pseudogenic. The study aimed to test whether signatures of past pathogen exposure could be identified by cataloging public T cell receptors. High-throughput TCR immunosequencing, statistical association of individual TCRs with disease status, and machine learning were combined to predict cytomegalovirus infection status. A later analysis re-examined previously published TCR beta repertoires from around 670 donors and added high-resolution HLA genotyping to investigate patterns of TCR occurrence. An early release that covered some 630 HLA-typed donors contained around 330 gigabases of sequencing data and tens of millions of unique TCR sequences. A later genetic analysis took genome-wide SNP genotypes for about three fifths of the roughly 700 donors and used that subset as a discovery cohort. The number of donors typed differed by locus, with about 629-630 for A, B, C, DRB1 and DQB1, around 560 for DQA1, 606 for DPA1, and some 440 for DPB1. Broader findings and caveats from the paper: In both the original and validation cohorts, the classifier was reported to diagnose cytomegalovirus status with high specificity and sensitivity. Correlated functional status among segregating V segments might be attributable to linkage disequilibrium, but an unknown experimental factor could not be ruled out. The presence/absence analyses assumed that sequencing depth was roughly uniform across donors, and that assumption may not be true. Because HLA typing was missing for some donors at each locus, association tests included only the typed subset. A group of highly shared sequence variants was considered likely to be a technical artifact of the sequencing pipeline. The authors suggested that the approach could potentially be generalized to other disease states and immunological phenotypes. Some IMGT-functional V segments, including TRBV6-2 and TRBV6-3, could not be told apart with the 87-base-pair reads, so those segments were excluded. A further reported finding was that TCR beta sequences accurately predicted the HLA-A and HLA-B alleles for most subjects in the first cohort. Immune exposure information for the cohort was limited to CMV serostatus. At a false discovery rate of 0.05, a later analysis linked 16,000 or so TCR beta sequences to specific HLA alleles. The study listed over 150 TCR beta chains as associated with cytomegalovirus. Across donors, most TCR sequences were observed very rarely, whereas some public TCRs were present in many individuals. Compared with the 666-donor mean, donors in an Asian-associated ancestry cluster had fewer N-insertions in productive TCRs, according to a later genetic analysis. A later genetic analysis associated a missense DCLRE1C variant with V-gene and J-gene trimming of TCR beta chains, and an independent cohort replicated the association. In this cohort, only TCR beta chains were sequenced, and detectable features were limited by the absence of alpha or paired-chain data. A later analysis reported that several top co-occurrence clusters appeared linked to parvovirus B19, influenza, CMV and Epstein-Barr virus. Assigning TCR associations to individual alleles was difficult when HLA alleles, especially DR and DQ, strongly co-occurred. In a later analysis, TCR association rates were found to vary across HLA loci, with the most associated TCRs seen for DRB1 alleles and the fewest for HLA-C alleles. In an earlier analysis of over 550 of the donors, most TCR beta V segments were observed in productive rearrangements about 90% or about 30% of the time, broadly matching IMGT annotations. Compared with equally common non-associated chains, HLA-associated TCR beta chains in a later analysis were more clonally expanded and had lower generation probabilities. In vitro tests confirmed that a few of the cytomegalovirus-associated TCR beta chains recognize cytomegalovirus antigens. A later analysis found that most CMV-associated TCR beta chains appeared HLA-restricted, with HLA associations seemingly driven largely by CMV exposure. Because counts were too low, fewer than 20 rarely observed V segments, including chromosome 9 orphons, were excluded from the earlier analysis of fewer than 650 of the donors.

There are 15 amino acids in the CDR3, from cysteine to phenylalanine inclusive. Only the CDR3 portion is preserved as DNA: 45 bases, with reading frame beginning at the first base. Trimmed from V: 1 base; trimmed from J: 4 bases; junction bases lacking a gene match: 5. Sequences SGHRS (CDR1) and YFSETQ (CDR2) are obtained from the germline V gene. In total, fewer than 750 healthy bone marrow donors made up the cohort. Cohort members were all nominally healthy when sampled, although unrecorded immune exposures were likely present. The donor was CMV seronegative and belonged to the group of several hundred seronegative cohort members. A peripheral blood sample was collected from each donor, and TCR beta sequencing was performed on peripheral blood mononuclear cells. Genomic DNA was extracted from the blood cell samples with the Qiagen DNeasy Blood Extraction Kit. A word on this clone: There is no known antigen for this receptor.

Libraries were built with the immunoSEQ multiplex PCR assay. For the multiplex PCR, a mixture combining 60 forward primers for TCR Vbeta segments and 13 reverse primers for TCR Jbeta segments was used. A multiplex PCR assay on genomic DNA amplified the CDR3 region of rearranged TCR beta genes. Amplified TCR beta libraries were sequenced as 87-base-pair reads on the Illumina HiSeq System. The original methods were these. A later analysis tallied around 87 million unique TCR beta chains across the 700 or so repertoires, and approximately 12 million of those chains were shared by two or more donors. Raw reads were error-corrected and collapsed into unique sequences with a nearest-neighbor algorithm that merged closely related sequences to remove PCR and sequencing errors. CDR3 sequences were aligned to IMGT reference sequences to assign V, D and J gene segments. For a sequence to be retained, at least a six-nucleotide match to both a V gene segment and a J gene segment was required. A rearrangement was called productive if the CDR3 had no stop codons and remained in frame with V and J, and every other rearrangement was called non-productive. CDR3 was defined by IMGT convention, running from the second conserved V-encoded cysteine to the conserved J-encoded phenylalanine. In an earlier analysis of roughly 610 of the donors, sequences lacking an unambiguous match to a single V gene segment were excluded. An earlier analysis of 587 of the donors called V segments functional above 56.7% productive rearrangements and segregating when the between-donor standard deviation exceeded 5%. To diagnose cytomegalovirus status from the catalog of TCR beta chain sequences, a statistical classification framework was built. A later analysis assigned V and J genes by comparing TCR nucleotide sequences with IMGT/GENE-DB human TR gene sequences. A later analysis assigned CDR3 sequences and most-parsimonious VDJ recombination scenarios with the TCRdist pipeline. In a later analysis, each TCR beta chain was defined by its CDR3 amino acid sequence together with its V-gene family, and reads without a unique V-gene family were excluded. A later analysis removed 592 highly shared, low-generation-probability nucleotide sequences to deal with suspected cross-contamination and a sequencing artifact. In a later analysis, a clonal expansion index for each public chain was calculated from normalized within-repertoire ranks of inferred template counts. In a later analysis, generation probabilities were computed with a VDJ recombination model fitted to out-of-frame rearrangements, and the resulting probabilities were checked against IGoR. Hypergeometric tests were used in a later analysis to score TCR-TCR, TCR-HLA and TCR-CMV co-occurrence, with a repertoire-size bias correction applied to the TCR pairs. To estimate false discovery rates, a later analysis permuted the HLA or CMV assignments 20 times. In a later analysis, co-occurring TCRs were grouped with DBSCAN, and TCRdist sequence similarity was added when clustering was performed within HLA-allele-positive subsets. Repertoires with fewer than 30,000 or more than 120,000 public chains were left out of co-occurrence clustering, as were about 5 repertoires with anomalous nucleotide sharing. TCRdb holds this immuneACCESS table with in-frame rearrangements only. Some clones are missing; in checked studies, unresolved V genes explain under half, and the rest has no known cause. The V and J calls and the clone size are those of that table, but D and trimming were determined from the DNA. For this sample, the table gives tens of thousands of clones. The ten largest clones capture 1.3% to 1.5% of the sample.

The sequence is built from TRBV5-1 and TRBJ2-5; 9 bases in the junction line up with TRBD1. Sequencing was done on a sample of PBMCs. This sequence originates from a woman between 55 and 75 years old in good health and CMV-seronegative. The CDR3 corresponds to CASSLTGQGVETQYF. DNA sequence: TGCGCCAGCAGCTTGACGGGACAGGGAGTAGAGACCCAGTACTTC.